The T cell receptor beta chain under discussion was sequenced for a study of T cells in Graves' hyperthyroidism and ophthalmopathy. Enrolled ophthalmopathy patients presented with a Clinical Activity Score of at least 3, a NOSPECS grade of at least 4, and disease duration under 3 months. The TCR beta CDR3 regions underwent amplification using RNA transcripts as the source. With the HTBI primer set, the TCR CDR3 went through a first round of RT-PCR. TCRdb re-derived calls from the multiplex PCR reads in MiXCR, one entry per CDR3 protein. The repertoire holds 330,000 or so distinct CDR3 sequences, with over 15% as singletons. CDR3 length equals 14 residues. Germline CDR1 reads MNHNS; CDR2 reads SASEGT. V was shortened by 4 bases and J by 3 bases, with 13 bases between the two germline ends. General study points: Appearing also in blood were most of the thyroid clonotypes expanded above 0.001.

This clonotype came up many times. The antigen is unknown. The V gene is TRBV6-1, the J gene TRBJ2-7; D is perhaps TRBD1 (6 bases). The clonotype was recovered from a woman between 40 and 50 years old with Graves' ophthalmopathy. Specimen: blood. CDR3 bases: TGTGCCAGCAGTGGCCCGACAGGTTTCTACGAGCAGTACTTC. As protein: CASSGPTGFYEQYF.